A single T cell receptor beta chain is shown here with its context. Its antigen is not known. The table came from immunoSEQ multiplex PCR; TCRdb's copy has only in-frame clones and leaves some out. The sample lists approximately 3,100 clones, around four fifths occurring once. Tumor samples were taken before definitive surgery or chemotherapy. Germline values: CDR1 WSHSY, CDR2 SAAADI. The trim removed 5 bases at V and 4 bases at J, leaving 2 bases unmatched. The CDR3 runs 14 residues. This sample is part of a study of high-grade serous ovarian cancer treatment subgroups. About the study: On average, just over 14,000 reads and 6,000 to 7,500 unique TCR beta rearrangements were obtained per sample.

Whole-study results and caveats: Repertoire analysis covered CDR3 alone, not CDR1 or CDR2.

The sequenced sample consisted of tumor tissue. This sequence was found in a human donor with high-grade serous ovarian cancer. V usage is TRBV10-2 and J usage is TRBJ2-7; 13 bases are shared with TRBD2. The CDR3 DNA sequence: TGCGCCAGCAGTCTACTAGCGGGAGGGTACGAGCAGTACTTC. This encodes CASSLLAGGYEQYF.